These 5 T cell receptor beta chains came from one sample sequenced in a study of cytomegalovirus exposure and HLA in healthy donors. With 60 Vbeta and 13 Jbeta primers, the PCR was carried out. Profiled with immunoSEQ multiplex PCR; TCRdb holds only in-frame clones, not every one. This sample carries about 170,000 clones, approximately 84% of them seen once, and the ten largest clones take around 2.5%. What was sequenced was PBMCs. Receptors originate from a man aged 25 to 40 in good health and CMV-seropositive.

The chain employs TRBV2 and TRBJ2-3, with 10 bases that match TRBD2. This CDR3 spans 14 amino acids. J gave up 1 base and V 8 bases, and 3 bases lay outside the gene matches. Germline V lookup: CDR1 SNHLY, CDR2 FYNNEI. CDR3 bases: TGTGCCAGCGAAAGCGGGAGGGGCACAGATACGCAGTATTTT. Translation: CASESGRGTDTQYF.

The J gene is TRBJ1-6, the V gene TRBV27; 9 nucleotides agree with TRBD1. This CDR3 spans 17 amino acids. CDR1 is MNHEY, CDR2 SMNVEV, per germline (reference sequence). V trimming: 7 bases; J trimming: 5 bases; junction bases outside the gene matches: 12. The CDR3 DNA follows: TGTGCCAGCAAAACCCGATACAGGGGGCGGAATAATTCACCCCTCCACTTT. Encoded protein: CASKTRYRGRNNSPLHF.

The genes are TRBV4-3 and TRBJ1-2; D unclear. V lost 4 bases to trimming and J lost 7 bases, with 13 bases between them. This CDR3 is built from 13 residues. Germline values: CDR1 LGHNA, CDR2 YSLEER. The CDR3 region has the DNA TGCGCCAGCAGCCCTAGAGTAAGAAGTGGCTACACCTTC. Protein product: CASSPRVRSGYTF.

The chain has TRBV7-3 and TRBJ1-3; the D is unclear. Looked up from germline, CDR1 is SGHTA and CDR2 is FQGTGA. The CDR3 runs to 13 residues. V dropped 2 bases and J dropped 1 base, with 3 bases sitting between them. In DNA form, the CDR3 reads TGTGCCAGCAGCTTACGGTCTGGAAACACCATATATTTT. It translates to CASSLRSGNTIYF. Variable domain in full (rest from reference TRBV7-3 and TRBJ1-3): GAGVSQTPSNKVTEKGKYVELRCDPISGHTALYWYRQSLGQGPEFLIYFQGTGAADDSGLPNDRFFAVRPEGSVSTLKIQRTERGDSAVYLCASSLRSGNTIYFGEGSWLTVV.

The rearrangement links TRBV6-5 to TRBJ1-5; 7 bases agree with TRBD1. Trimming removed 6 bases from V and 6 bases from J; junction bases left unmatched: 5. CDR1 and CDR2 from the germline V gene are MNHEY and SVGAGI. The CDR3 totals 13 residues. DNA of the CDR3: TGTGCCAGCAGCGGGACAGTCCTTCAGCCCCAGCATTTT. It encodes CASSGTVLQPQHF.